These T cell receptor beta chains were read from a single sample in a study of cytomegalovirus exposure and HLA in healthy donors. Here immunoSEQ multiplex PCR was the method, and the copy in TCRdb shows in-frame clones only, minus some. The table includes 60,000 to 65,000 clones, roughly 94% detected once. Sequencing input: PBMCs. These receptors were collected from a woman younger than 35 in good health and CMV-seropositive. Both conserved end residues are part of each CDR3. The D gene is left open where the match is weak. The size entry is marked missing in some rows and otherwise reads once, few, many or a size class.

>.|.|TRBV1|TRBJ2-1
CTSSRKLAGATPYNEQFF
TGCACCAGCAGCCGAAAACTAGCGGGGGCCACCCCTTACAATGAGCAGTTCTTC
>.|TRBD2|TRBV28|TRBJ2-2
CASLGRGDTGELFF
TGTGCCAGTCTGGGGAGGGGCGATACCGGGGAGCTGTTTTTT
>.|.|TRBV7-2|TRBJ1-1
CASSLSGGLNTEAFF
TGTGCCAGCAGCCTTTCGGGGGGACTAAACACTGAAGCTTTCTTT
>once|TRBD2|TRBV25-1|TRBJ2-1
CASSEWSSGGNNEQFF
TGTGCCAGCAGTGAATGGAGTAGCGGGGGGAACAATGAGCAGTTCTTC
>.|TRBD1|TRBV4-2|TRBJ2-5
CASSQDPDSRGSETQYF
TGTGCCAGCAGCCAAGATCCAGACAGCAGGGGGTCGGAGACCCAGTACTTC
>.|TRBD1|TRBV5-1|TRBJ2-7
CASSSGQGAGEQYF
TGCGCCAGCAGCTCGGGACAGGGGGCGGGCGAGCAGTACTTC
>.|TRBD1|TRBV28|TRBJ1-2
CASSLSSGQENGYTF
TGTGCCAGCAGTTTATCATCCGGACAGGAGAATGGCTACACCTTC
>.|.|TRBV2|TRBJ2-1
CASSLGLNEQFF
TGTGCCAGCTCACTAGGCCTAAATGAGCAGTTCTTC
>.|.|TRBV2|TRBJ2-4
CASSEERALAKNIQYF
TGTGCCAGCAGTGAAGAGAGGGCCCTAGCCAAAAACATTCAGTACTTC
>few|TRBD2|TRBV29-1|TRBJ2-1
CSVSRGRAVSDEQFF
TGCAGCGTTAGTCGCGGGAGGGCCGTCAGCGATGAGCAGTTCTTC
>.|.|TRBV21-1|TRBJ2-1
CASSQPWRELNEQFF
TGTGCCAGCAGCCAACCCTGGCGGGAGCTGAATGAGCAGTTCTTC
>.|.|TRBV7-8|TRBJ1-5
CASAGLPVGGGMGGQPQHF
TGTGCCAGCGCCGGTTTGCCGGTCGGAGGAGGGATGGGGGGTCAGCCCCAGCATTTT
>.|TRBD1|TRBV6-5|TRBJ1-3
CASSYGTGFQGNTIYF
TGTGCCAGCAGTTACGGGACAGGGTTCCAAGGAAACACCATATATTTT
>.|.|TRBV28|TRBJ2-1
CASTPWTDSYNEQFF
TGTGCCAGCACCCCTTGGACAGACTCATACAATGAGCAGTTCTTC
>.|TRBD1|TRBV28|TRBJ2-4
CASRKGAGGIQYF
TGTGCCAGCAGAAAGGGGGCCGGCGGCATTCAGTACTTC
>.|.|TRBV5-6|TRBJ1-1
CASNLGGNTEAFF
TGTGCCAGCAATTTAGGGGGGAACACTGAAGCTTTCTTT
>.|.|TRBV5-4|TRBJ2-5
CASSLAPRETQYF
TGTGCCAGCAGCTTGGCCCCGAGAGAGACCCAGTACTTC
>.|TRBD2|TRBV2|TRBJ2-7
CATIITRGVSYEQYF
TGTGCCACCATAATAACGCGGGGGGTCTCCTACGAGCAGTACTTC
>.|.|TRBV11-1|TRBJ2-7
CASSSLTAYEQYF
TGTGCCAGCAGCTCACTTACAGCCTACGAGCAGTACTTC
>.|.|TRBV28|TRBJ2-1
CASSEPGSYNEQFF
TGTGCCAGCTCCGAACCGGGCTCCTACAATGAGCAGTTCTTC
>once|.|TRBV28|TRBJ2-7
CASKERRTHYEQYF
TGTGCCAGCAAGGAGCGGAGAACCCACTACGAGCAGTACTTC
>few|.|TRBV4-1|TRBJ1-5
CASSQGRGYSNQPQHF
TGCGCCAGCAGCCAAGGCAGGGGATATAGCAATCAGCCCCAGCATTTT
>once|.|TRBV2|TRBJ2-7
CASRERLLVYEQYF
TGTGCCAGCAGGGAGCGTCTCTTAGTCTACGAGCAGTACTTC
>.|TRBD2|TRBV4-2|TRBJ2-5
CASSPPRGGGETQYF
TGTGCCAGCAGCCCACCTCGGGGGGGCGGGGAGACCCAGTACTTC
>.|.|TRBV7-8|TRBJ1-6
CASSLYGGANSPLHF
TGTGCCAGCAGCTTATATGGGGGGGCTAATTCACCCCTCCACTTT
>.|.|TRBV19|TRBJ1-4
CASSSQGSTNEKLFF
TGTGCCAGTAGTTCTCAGGGTTCAACTAATGAAAAACTGTTTTTT
>.|TRBD1|TRBV6-5|TRBJ2-5
CASSYGTAFGETRYF
TGTGCCAGCAGTTATGGGACAGCCTTTGGAGAGACCCGGTACTTC
>.|TRBD1|TRBV29-1|TRBJ2-2
CSARDRGSNTGELFF
TGCAGCGCCCGAGACAGGGGTTCTAACACCGGGGAGCTGTTTTTT
>.|TRBD2|TRBV30|TRBJ2-1
CAWSGLGLAGGLSYNEQFF
TGTGCCTGGAGTGGTCTAGGACTAGCGGGGGGTCTCTCCTACAATGAGCAGTTCTTC
>once|.|TRBV28|TRBJ2-3
CASSLADSTDTQYF
TGTGCCAGCAGTTTAGCAGATAGCACAGATACGCAGTATTTT
>.|.|TRBV28|TRBJ1-3
CASLRNTIYF
TGTGCCAGCCTAAGAAACACCATATATTTT
>.|.|TRBV27|TRBJ1-2
CASSLSGQPNYGYTF
TGTGCCAGCAGTTTATCGGGGCAGCCTAACTATGGCTACACCTTC
>.|.|TRBV4-3|TRBJ2-6
CASSQESHQQGSGANVLTF
TGCGCCAGCAGCCAAGAGTCCCATCAACAGGGTTCTGGGGCCAACGTCCTGACTTTC
>.|TRBD2|TRBV27|TRBJ2-3
CASRGGGGANTQYF
TGTGCCAGCAGAGGTGGCGGGGGGGCGAATACGCAGTATTTT
>once|.|TRBV5-1|TRBJ2-7
CASSGGQRDNEQYF
TGCGCCAGCAGCGGGGGTCAACGGGACAACGAGCAGTACTTC
>.|.|TRBV6-1|TRBJ2-7
CASSLERDSYEQYF
TGTGCCAGCAGTCTGGAACGGGACTCCTACGAGCAGTACTTC
>.|.|TRBV2|TRBJ2-5
CATTTGTYQVETQYF
TGTGCCACCACCACCGGGACTTATCAGGTGGAGACCCAGTACTTC
>.|TRBD2|TRBV7-2|TRBJ2-1
CASSRGLAGNEQFF
TGTGCCAGCAGCCGGGGACTAGCGGGAAATGAGCAGTTCTTC
>.|TRBD1|TRBV9|TRBJ1-1
CASSGGQGPFF
TGTGCCAGCAGCGGGGGACAGGGACCATTCTTT
>.|.|TRBV7-7|TRBJ2-7
CASSLHGGENEQYF
TGTGCCAGCAGCCTTCATGGGGGCGAGAACGAGCAGTACTTC
>.|TRBD1|TRBV4-3|TRBJ1-2
CASSPEQGAQGYTF
TGCGCCAGCAGCCCCGAACAGGGGGCGCAGGGCTACACCTTC
>.|.|TRBV11-3|TRBJ2-6
CASSFIVPLCSGANVLTF
TGTGCCAGCAGCTTTATAGTCCCGTTGTGCTCTGGGGCCAACGTCCTGACTTTC
>once|.|TRBV4-1|TRBJ2-1
CASSQDRADNEQFF
TGCGCCAGCAGCCAAGACAGGGCGGACAATGAGCAGTTCTTC
>.|.|TRBV7-9|TRBJ1-3
CASSLVSQHTPGNTIYF
TGTGCCAGCAGCTTAGTATCACAGCACACTCCTGGAAACACCATATATTTT
>.|TRBD1|TRBV30|TRBJ1-2
CAWKMGQGVHGYTF
TGTGCCTGGAAGATGGGACAGGGCGTCCATGGCTACACCTTC
>once|TRBD1|TRBV5-6|TRBJ2-1
CASSRRTGGINEQFF
TGTGCCAGCAGCCGAAGGACAGGGGGTATCAATGAGCAGTTCTTC
>.|.|TRBV6-5|TRBJ1-2
CASSSRAVRYGYTF
TGTGCCAGCAGTAGCAGGGCGGTTCGGTATGGCTACACCTTC
>.|.|TRBV6-1|TRBJ1-5
CASRWGGGNQPQHF
TGTGCCAGCCGCTGGGGGGGAGGCAATCAGCCCCAGCATTTT
>.|.|TRBV6-6|TRBJ1-2
CASSYGGELANYGYTF
TGTGCCAGCAGTTACGGGGGGGAGTTAGCTAACTATGGCTACACCTTC
>.|.|TRBV6-1|TRBJ2-3
CASSGLGRTSTDTQYF
TGTGCCAGCAGTGGTCTCGGGCGGACTAGCACAGATACGCAGTATTTT
>once|.|TRBV6-1|TRBJ2-2
CASSDRLASLNTGELFF
TGTGCCAGCAGTGATCGTTTAGCGTCTCTGAACACCGGGGAGCTGTTTTTT
>.|.|TRBV6-1|TRBJ2-7
CASSRDWSYEQYF
TGTGCCAGCAGTCGCGACTGGTCCTACGAGCAGTACTTC
>.|TRBD1|TRBV9|TRBJ1-2
CASSPRTGSYSGYTF
TGTGCCAGCAGCCCCCGGACAGGGTCCTATTCGGGCTACACCTTC
>.|.|TRBV6-1|TRBJ2-4
CASFNIATNIQYF
TGTGCCAGCTTCAATATAGCCACGAACATTCAGTACTTC
>.|.|TRBV7-9|TRBJ2-7
CASSTPGTHYEQYF
TGTGCCAGCAGCACACCGGGGACACACTACGAGCAGTACTTC
>.|.|TRBV21-1|TRBJ1-5
CASSRDRGQYSNQPQHF
TGTGCCAGCAGCAGAGACAGGGGGCAATATAGCAATCAGCCCCAGCATTTT
>.|.|TRBV18|TRBJ1-5
CASSPDRWGQPQHF
TGTGCCAGCTCACCAGACAGGTGGGGACAGCCCCAGCATTTT
>.|TRBD1|TRBV7-9|TRBJ1-6
CASSLPGQGRAPLHF
TGTGCCAGCAGCCTACCGGGACAGGGACGCGCACCCCTCCACTTT
>.|TRBD1|TRBV14|TRBJ1-2
CASSQLMDREDYGYTF
TGTGCCAGCAGCCAACTTATGGACAGGGAGGACTATGGCTACACCTTC
>.|.|TRBV7-2|TRBJ2-3
CASSFPRRDTQYF
TGTGCCAGCAGCTTCCCTAGGAGGGATACGCAGTATTTT